In its sample, the clone carrying this T cell receptor beta chain was seen many times. These data are taken from a study of T-cell reconstitution after alpha-beta-depleted transplantation in children. Germline lookup yields CDR1 DFQATT and CDR2 SNEGSKA (reference sequence). This CDR3 has 13 amino acids. V was cut by 2 bases and J by 4 bases, with 9 bases left in between. Unique molecular identifiers were built into the TCRbeta library. Each CDR3 protein is one row after TCRdb ran MiXCR on the PCR reads. The data contain some 200,000 distinct CDR3 sequences, more than 6.5% of them seen just once; the ten biggest clones take up about 3%.

This receptor was obtained from a human donor who donated a stem cell graft to a child with Wiskott-Aldrich syndrome. Here the sequenced sample was PBMCs from the stem cell graft donor, taken from the stem cell graft. This chain uses TRBV20-1 with TRBJ1-5; unclear D gene. CDR3 coding DNA: TGCAGTGCTAGAAAAAGGCCTAATCAGCCCCAGCATTTT. Translation gives CSARKRPNQPQHF.